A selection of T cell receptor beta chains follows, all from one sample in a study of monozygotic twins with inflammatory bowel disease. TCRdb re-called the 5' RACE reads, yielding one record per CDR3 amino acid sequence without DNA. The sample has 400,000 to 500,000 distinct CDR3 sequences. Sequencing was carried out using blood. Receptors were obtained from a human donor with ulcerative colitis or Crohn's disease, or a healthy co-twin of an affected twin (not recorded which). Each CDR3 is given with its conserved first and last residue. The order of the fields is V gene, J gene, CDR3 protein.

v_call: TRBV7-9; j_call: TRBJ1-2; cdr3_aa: CATLRGNGYTF
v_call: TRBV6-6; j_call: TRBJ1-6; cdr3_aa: CASSLYYNSPLHF
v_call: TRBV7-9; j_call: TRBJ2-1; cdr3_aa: CASSVISSEQFF
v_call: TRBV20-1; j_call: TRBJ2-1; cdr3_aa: CSAWGRSSYNEQFF
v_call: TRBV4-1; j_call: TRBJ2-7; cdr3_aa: CASSQEGSGSLGFSYEQYF
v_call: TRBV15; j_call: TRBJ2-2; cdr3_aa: CATSMGITTGELFF
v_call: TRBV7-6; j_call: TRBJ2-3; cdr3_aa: CASSDPGQGADTQYF
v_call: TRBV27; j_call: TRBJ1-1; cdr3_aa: CASSPGDRKSEAFF
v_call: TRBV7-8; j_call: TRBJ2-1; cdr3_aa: CASSPRGGGFNEQFF
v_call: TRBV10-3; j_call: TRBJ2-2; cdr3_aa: CAIRTGGNTGELFF
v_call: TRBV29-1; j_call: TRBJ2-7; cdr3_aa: CSVLRGGVSHEQYF
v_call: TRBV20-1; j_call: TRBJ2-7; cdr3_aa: CSAVWARGGYEQYF
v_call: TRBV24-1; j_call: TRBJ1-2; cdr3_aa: CATSDLEDGYTF
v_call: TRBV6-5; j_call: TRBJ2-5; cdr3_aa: CASSYSVLRQETQYF
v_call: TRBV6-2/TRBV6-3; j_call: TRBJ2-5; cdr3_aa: CASSYPRETQYF
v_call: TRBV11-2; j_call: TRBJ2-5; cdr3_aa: CASSLVGALGETQYF
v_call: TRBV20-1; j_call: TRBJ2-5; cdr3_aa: CSARAGGLQETQYF
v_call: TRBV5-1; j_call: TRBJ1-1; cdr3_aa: CASSLWQTMNTEAFF
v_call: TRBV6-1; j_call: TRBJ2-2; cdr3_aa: CASRDDRNTGELFF
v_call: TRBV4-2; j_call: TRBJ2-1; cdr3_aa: CASSQDWGFSYNEQFF
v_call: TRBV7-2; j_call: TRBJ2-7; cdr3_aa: CASSLAVGSYEQYF
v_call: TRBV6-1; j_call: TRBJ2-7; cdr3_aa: CASSVAGGLYEQYF
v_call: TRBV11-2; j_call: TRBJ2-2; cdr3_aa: CASSLSGGKATGELFF
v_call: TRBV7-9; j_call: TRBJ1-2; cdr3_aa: CASSSPATGGHGYTF
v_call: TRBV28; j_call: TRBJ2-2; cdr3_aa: CASSLTGLALAGELFF
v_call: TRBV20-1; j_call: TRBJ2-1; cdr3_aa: CSARDSTSGRADIYNEQFF
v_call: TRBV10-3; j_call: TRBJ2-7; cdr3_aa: CAISPDRVETNF
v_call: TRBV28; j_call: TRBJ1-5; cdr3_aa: CASRDRNHRDRHSNQPQHF
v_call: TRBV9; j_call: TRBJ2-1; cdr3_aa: CASSEGLAGGPGEQFF
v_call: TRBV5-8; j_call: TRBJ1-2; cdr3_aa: CASSLTPTGVLVGYGYTF
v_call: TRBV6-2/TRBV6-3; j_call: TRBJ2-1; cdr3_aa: CASLRLAGDNEQFF
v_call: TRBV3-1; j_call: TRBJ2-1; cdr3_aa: CASSQAYGTIQNEQFF
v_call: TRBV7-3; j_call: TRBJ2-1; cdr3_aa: CASSLNLAGNEQFF
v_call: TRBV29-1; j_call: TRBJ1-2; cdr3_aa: CSVEGVGQGYGYTF
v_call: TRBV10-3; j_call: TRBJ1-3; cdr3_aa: CAIRSDRAGNTIYF
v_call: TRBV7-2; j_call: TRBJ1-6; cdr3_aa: CASSLSRDIISPLHF
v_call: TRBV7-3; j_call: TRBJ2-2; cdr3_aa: CASSIDRANTGELFF
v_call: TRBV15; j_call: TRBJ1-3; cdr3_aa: CATSREAGVGNTIYF
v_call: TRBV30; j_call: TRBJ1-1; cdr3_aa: CAWSVYLGEGAREAFF
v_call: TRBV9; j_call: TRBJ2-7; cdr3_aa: CASSVGEGAYEQYF
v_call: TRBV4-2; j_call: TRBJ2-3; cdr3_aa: CASSQGPSGITDTQYF
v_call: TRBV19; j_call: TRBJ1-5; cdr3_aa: CASSIGRGPNQPQHF
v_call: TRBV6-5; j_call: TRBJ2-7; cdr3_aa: CASTATDRAEQYF
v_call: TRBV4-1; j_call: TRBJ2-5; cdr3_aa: CASSQDLEPETQYF
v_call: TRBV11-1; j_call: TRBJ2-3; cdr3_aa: CASSHPGTGGISSTDTQYF
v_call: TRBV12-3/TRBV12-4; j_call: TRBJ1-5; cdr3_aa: CASSFSLRGTVNQPQHF
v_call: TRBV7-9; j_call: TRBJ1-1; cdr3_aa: CASSLGVGTEAFF
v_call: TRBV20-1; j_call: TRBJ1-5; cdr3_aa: CSAGGTGIRNQPQHF
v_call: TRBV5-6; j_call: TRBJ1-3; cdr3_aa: CASSLADNPSSGNTIYF
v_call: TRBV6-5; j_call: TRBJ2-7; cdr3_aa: CASSYIGDYEQYF
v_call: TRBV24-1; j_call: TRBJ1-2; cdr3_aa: CATSQTSGTGLDGYTF
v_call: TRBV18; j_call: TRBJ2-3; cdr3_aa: CASSAVAARPSTDTQYF
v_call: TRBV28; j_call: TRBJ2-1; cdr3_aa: CASSSYGTGSYNEQFF